This is a list of T cell receptor beta chains from one sample in a study of beta chain features in type 1 diabetes. Some clones are missing from TCRdb's copy, which holds only in-frame ones; the method was immunoSEQ multiplex PCR. Of under 350,000 clones in the sample, around 24% were seen once. The sample consisted of naive CD4+ T cells from blood. These receptors all come from a woman aged 25-40 years with type 1 diabetes. Both conserved end residues are part of each CDR3.

TRBJ2-5,TRBV25-1,CASSVSDYRAQYF
TRBJ2-1,TRBV7-3,CASSLGLAGVNEQFF
TRBJ2-5,TRBV5-1,CASSPLRGSGQETQYF
TRBJ2-5,TRBV11-1,CASSFGGQETQYF
TRBJ1-2,TRBV14,CASSHRVVSNYGYTF
TRBJ1-1,TRBV30,CAWSVPAGTEAFF
TRBJ1-2,TRBV5-1,CASSPGTGAYHYGYTF
TRBJ1-1,TRBV29-1,CSVGQGNTEAFF
TRBJ2-5,TRBV4-1,CASSQDRGGDRGAETQYF
TRBJ2-3,TRBV10-3,CAISPPSTDTQYF
TRBJ2-1,TRBV5-1,CASSLRLEYNEQFF
TRBJ2-1,TRBV7-3,CASSRGGSDEQFF
TRBJ2-7,TRBV9,CASSPSSGRGYEQYF
TRBJ2-1,TRBV7-2,CASSEGSSEYNEQFF
TRBJ1-2,TRBV15,CATSRDTTTFYGYTF
TRBJ1-1,TRBV5-4,CASSLDPGNTEAFF
TRBJ2-4,TRBV5-4,CASSLTQGKNIQYF
TRBJ2-3,TRBV30,CAWSVGLSTDTQYF
TRBJ2-2,TRBV4-2,CASSPSLAANTGELFF
TRBJ1-1,TRBV29-1,CSGYLNRGTEAFF
TRBJ2-3,TRBV29-1,CSVEDLGLGPGTQYF
TRBJ2-7,TRBV10-3,CAISATGTSGRASYEQYF
TRBJ2-5,TRBV5-1,CASSLQGLWTQYF
TRBJ2-7,TRBV11-2,CASSFGLGAAYEQYF
TRBJ2-7,TRBV2,CASMERTRSYEQYF
TRBJ2-3,TRBV29-1,CSVVATDTQYF
TRBJ1-2,TRBV18,CASSPGELGDGYTF
TRBJ1-2,TRBV2,CASSVQGRIGGYTF